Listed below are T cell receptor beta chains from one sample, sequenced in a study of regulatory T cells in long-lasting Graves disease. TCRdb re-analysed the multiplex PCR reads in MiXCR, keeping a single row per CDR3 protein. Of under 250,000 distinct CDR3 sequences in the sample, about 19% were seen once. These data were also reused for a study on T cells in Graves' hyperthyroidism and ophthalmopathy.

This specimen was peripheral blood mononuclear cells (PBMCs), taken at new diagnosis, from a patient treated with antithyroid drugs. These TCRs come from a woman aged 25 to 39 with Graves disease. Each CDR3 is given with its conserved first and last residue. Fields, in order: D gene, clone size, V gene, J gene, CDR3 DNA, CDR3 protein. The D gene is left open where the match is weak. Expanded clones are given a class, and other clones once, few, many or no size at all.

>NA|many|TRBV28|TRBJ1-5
TGTGCCAGCAGTTTTCGCGGGAGTCAGCCCCAGCATTTT
CASSFRGSQPQHF
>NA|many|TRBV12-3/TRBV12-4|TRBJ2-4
TGTGCCAGCAGACTCAGGGAAGGGGTGGCCAAAAACATTCAGTACTTC
CASRLREGVAKNIQYF
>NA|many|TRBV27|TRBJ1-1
TGTGCCAGCAGCTTCACCCTGAACACTGAAGCTTTCTTT
CASSFTLNTEAFF
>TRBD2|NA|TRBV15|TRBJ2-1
TGTGCCACCAGCAGGAGACTAGCGGGAGTTGATGAGCAGTTCTTC
CATSRRLAGVDEQFF
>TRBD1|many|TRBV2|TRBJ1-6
TGTGCCAGCAGTGTGGTCGGACAGGGAGCTTCACCCCTCCACTTT
CASSVVGQGASPLHF
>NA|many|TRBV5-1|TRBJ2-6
TGCGCCAGCAGCGGGAGCTCTGGGGCCAACGTCCTGACTTTC
CASSGSSGANVLTF
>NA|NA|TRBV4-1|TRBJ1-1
TGCGCCAGCAGCCAAGTAGCTACTGAAGCTTTCTTT
CASSQVATEAFF
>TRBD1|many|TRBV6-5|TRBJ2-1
TGTGCCAGCAGTTATGGACAGGGGTATGAGCAGTTCTTC
CASSYGQGYEQFF
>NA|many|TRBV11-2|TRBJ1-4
TGTGCCAGCAGCTCCCCCGGGCTTAATGAAAAACTGTTTTTT
CASSSPGLNEKLFF
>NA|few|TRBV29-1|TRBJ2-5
TGCAGCGGGAAAGGACCAGCGGTACAAGAGACCCAGTACTTC
CSGKGPAVQETQYF
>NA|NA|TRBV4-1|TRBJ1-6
TGCGCCAGCAGCCAAGGCCTTCTTGAGGCTCGGTCACCCCTCCACTTT
CASSQGLLEARSPLHF
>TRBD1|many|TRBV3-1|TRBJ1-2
TGTGCCAGCAGCCAAGAGTATATGCGACAGGGGGCTAGTTATGGCTACACCTTC
CASSQEYMRQGASYGYTF
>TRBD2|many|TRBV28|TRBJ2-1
TGTGCCAGCAGTTCTAGCGGGCCTTCCTACAATGAGCAGTTCTTC
CASSSSGPSYNEQFF
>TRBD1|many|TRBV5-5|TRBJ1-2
TGTGCCAGCAGCCGACTCGGGACAGGGGTTAACTATGGCTACACCTTC
CASSRLGTGVNYGYTF
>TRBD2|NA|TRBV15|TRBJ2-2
TGTGCCACCAGGTTTAGCGGGGTCGGGGAGCTGTCTTTT
CATRFSGVGELSF
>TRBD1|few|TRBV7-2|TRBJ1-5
TGTGCCAGCAGCTCCCTAGACAGGGGTGGAAATCAGCCCCAGCATTTT
CASSSLDRGGNQPQHF
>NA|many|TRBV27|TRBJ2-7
TGTGCCAGCAGTTACTCCCTCGGGGGTTACGAGCAGTACTTC
CASSYSLGGYEQYF
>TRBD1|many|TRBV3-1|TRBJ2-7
TGTGCCAGCAGCCAAAGTTTCGGGACAGAAGTGGGGTACGAGCAGTACTTC
CASSQSFGTEVGYEQYF
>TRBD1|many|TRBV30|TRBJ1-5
TGTGCCTGGGGGCACCACCGGGACAGTGCCAATCAGCCCCAGCATTTT
CAWGHHRDSANQPQHF
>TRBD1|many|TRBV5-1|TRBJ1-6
TGCGCCAGCAGCTTGGCCCGGACAGGGGGCGATTCACCCCTCCACTTT
CASSLARTGGDSPLHF
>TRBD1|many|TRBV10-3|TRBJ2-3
TGTGCCATCAGTGCCCCCCAGGGGGCGATTGCAGATACGCAGTATTTT
CAISAPQGAIADTQYF
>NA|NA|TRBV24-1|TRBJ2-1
TGTGCCACCAGTGACCCTACTTCTAGCGAACGGTCCTACAATGAGCAGTTCTTC
CATSDPTSSERSYNEQFF
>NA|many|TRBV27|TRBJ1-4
TGTGCCAGCTCCCGACCGGGGACGGACGAAAAACTGTTTTTT
CASSRPGTDEKLFF
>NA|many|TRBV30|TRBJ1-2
TGTGCCTGGACGGATGGCCCGAACTATGGCTACACCTTC
CAWTDGPNYGYTF
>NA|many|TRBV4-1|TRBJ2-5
TGCGCCAGCAGCATAACACTGGGAGAGACCCAGTACTTC
CASSITLGETQYF
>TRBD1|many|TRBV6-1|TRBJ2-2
TGTGCCATACCAGGGGGCAAGACCGGGGAGCTGTTTTTT
CAIPGGKTGELFF
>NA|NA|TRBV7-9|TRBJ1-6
TGTGCCAGCAGCTTAGGAGGGGGGCGGCGGGATTCACCCCTCCACTTT
CASSLGGGRRDSPLHF
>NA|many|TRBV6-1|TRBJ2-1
TGTGCCAGCAGTGAATGGGTAAAGGGCAATGAGCAGTTCTTC
CASSEWVKGNEQFF
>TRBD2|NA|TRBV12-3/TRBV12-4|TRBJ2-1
TGTGCCAGCAGTCCGGGACTAGCGGGACCTTACAATGAGCAGTTCTTC
CASSPGLAGPYNEQFF
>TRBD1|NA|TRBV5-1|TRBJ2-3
TGCGCCAGCAGCTTCCGGACAGGGGGCGGAAAACTGAGCACAGATACGCAGTATTTT
CASSFRTGGGKLSTDTQYF
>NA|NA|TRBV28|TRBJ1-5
TGTGCCAGCAGTTTATGGACACATAGCAATCAGCCCCAGCATTTT
CASSLWTHSNQPQHF
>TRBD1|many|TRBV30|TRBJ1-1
TGTGCCTGGAGGGACAGGGGTAGCACTGAAGCTTTCTTT
CAWRDRGSTEAFF
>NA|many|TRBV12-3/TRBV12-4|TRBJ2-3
TGTGCCAGCAGTTCCCTCAGGTCCAGCACAGATACGCAGTATTTT
CASSSLRSSTDTQYF
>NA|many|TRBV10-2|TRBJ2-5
TGCGCCAGCAGTGGAGAAGACGGTTTCGAGCGGGAGACCCAGTACTTC
CASSGEDGFERETQYF
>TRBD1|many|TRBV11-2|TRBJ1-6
TGTGCCAGCAGCTTAGTACAGGGGGTCTCACCCCTCCACTTT
CASSLVQGVSPLHF
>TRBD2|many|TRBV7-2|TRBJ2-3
TGTGCCAGCAGCTTAGGGGGACTAGCGGGGGGCCTCTTGAATACGCAGTATTTT
CASSLGGLAGGLLNTQYF
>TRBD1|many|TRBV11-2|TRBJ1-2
TGTGCCAGCAGCGTGCCCGGGACAGGGGTTTATGGCTACACCTTC
CASSVPGTGVYGYTF
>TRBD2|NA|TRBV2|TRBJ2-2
TGTGCCAGCAGCGACGTGGCTAGCGGGACGGCCACCGGGGAGCTGTTTTTT
CASSDVASGTATGELFF
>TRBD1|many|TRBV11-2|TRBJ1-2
TGTGCCAGCAGCCGCACGGGACAGGGGAACTATGGCTACACCTTC
CASSRTGQGNYGYTF
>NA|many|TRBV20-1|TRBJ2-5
TGCAGTGCTAAGAGAACTCAGGTAACCGGGCCCGGTAGTTGGAGCCAGTACTTC
CSAKRTQVTGPGSWSQYF
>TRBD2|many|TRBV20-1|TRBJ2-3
TGCAGTGCATTGACTAGCGGGGGAACGCATACGCAGTATTTT
CSALTSGGTHTQYF
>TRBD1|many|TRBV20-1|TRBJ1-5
TGCAGTGCTAGTGAAGGGACAGGGCTCCTCCTGCCCCAGCATTTT
CSASEGTGLLLPQHF
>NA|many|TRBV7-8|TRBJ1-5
TGTGCCAGCAGCTTATACAAGGGGAGCAATCAGCCCCAGCATTTT
CASSLYKGSNQPQHF
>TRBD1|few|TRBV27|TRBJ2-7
TGTGCCAGCAGTTTGGGGACAGGGATCACCTACGAGCAGTACTTC
CASSLGTGITYEQYF
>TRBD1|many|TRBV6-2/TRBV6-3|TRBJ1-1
TGTGCCAGCAACCTCCCGACAGGGCCCAACACTGAAGCTTTCTTT
CASNLPTGPNTEAFF
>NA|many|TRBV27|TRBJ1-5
TGTGCCAGCAGTTTAGCGGGGGTCGGGCAGCCCCAGCATTTT
CASSLAGVGQPQHF
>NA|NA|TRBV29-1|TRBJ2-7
TGCAGCGTTGAAGATCGTAGGGGCTACGAGCAGTACTTC
CSVEDRRGYEQYF
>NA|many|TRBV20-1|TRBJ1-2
TGCAGTGCTTCCACCGGAGGGGCAGGAAAAGAAGGCTACACCTTC
CSASTGGAGKEGYTF
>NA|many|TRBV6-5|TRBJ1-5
TGTGCCAGCAGTTACTCGTTTCGGGGTCAGCCCCAGCATTTT
CASSYSFRGQPQHF
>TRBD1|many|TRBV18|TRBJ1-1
TGTGCCAGCTCATCGGGACAGGGCTCGAACACTGAAGCTTTCTTT
CASSSGQGSNTEAFF
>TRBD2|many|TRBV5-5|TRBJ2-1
TGTGCCAGCCGACTGGTAGCGGGGGACAATGAGCAGTTCTTC
CASRLVAGDNEQFF
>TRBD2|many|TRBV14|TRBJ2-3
TGTGCCAGCAGCCAAGCGTGGCTAGCGGTGGGCACAGATACGCAGTATTTT
CASSQAWLAVGTDTQYF
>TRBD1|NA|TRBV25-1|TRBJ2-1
TGTGCCAGCAGTGCGGACAGGGTTTCCTACAATGAGCAGTTCTTC
CASSADRVSYNEQFF
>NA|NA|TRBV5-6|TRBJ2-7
TGTGCCAGCAGCCGCGGGATATCCCACGAGCAGTACTTC
CASSRGISHEQYF
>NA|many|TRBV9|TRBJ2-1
TGTGCCAGCAGCGTAGCCCCTCGGTCGGAGCGCCTCAATGAGCAGTTCTTC
CASSVAPRSERLNEQFF
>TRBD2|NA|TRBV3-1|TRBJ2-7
TGTGCCAGCAGCCAAGGAGGTAGCGGGGGCTTAGGGCAGTACTTC
CASSQGGSGGLGQYF
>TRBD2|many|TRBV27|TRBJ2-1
TGTGCCAGCATGAGGTGGGAGGGTGGGAATGAGCAGTTCTTC
CASMRWEGGNEQFF